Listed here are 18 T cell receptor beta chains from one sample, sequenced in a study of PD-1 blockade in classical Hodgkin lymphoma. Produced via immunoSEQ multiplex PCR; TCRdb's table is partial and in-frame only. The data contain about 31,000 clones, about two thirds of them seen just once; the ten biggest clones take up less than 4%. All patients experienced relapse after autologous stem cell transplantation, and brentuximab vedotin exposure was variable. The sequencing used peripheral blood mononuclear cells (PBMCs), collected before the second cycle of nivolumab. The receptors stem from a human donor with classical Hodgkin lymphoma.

This chain's CDR3 is CASTPQAGPYEQYF. In DNA, the CDR3 is TGTGCCAGCACCCCCCAAGCGGGACCGTACGAGCAGTACTTC. The chain recombines TRBV7-2 with TRBJ2-7, with 7 bases that match TRBD2. Germline loops: CDR1 SGHTA, CDR2 FQGNSA. CDR3 length equals 14 residues. Trimming took 7 bases from V and 4 from J; bases not matched to a gene: 10. The entire variable domain, with the rest obtained from reference TRBV7-2 and TRBJ2-7, is as follows: GAGVSQSPSNKVTEKGKDVELRCDPISGHTALYWYRQSLGQGLEFLIYFQGNSAPDKSGLPSDRFSAERTGGSVSTLTIQRTQQEDSAVYLCASTPQAGPYEQYFGPGTRLTVT.

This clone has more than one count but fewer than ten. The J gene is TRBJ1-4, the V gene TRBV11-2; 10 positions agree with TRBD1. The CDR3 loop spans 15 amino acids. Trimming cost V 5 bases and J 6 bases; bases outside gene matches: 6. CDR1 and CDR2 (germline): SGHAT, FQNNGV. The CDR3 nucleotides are TGTGCCAGCAGCCCACCGGGACAGGGGTATGAAAAACTGTTTTTT. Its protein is CASSPPGQGYEKLFF.

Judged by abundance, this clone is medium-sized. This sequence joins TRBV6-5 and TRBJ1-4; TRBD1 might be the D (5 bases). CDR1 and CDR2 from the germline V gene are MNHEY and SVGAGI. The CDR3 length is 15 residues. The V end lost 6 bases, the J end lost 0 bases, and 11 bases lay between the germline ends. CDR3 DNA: TGTGCCAGCAGCTCCGAAGGGGCAACTAATGAAAAACTGTTTTTT. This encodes CASSSEGATNEKLFF.

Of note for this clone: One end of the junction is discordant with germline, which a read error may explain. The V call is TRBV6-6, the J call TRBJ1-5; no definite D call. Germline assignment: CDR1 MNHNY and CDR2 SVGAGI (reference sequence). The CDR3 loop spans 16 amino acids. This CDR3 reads CASSHSPPDSNQPQHF. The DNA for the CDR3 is TGTGCCAGCAGTCACTCCCCCCCCGATAGCAATCAGCCCCAGCATTTT.

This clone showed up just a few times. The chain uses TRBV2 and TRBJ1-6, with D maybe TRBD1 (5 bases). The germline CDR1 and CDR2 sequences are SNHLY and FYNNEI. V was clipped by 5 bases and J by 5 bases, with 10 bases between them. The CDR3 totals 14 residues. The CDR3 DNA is TGTGCCAGCAGTTTAGGACAAAATAATTCACCCCTCCACTTT. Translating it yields CASSLGQNNSPLHF.

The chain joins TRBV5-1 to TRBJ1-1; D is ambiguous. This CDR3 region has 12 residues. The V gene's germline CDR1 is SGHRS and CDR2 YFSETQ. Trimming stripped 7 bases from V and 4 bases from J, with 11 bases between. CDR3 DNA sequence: TGCGCCAGCGGGAAACATGGCACTGAAGCTTTCTTT. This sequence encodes CASGKHGTEAFF.

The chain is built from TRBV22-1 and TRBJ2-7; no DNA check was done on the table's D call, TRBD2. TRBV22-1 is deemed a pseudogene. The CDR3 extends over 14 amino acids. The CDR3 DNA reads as TGTCCTGGGAGCGCACGAGGGCCCTCCTACGAGCAGTACTTC. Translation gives CPGSARGPSYEQYF.

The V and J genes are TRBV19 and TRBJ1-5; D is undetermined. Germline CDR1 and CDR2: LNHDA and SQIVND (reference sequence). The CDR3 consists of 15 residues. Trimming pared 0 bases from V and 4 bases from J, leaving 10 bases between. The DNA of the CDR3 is TGTGCCAGTAGTATAGATCGCGATCCGAATCAGCCCCAGCATTTT. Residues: CASSIDRDPNQPQHF.

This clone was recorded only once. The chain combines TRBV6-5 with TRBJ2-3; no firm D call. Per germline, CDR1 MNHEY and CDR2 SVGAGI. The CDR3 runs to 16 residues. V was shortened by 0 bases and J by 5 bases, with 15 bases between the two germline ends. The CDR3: CASSYSQIRGLDTQYF. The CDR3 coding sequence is TGTGCCAGCAGTTACTCGCAAATAAGAGGCCTAGATACGCAGTATTTT.

CDR3 nucleotide sequence: TGTGCCAGCAGGGGACAGACGAACACCGGGGAGCTGTTTTTT. Its protein is CASRGQTNTGELFF. The V and J genes are TRBV6-1 and TRBJ2-2; 7 nucleotides align to TRBD1. Germline V gene sequence: CDR1 MNHNS, CDR2 SASEGT. The J segment lost 0 bases and the V segment lost 6 bases, leaving 1 base of the junction unmatched. The CDR3 runs 14 residues.

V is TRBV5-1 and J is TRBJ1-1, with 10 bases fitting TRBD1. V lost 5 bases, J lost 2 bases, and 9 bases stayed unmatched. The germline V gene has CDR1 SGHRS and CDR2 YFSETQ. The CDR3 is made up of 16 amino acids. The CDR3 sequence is CASRSGTGAINTEAFF. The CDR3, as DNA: TGCGCCAGCAGGTCCGGGACAGGGGCCATCAACACTGAAGCTTTCTTT.

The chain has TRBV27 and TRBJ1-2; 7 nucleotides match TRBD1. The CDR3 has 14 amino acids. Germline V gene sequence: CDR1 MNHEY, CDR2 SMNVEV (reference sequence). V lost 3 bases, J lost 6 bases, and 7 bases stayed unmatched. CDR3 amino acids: CASSFLQGNNGYTF. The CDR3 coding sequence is TGTGCCAGCAGTTTCTTACAGGGGAATAATGGCTACACCTTC.

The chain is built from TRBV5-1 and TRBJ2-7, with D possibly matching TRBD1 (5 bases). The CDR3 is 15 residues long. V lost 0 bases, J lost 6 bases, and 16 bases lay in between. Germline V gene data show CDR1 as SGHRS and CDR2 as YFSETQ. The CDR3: CASSLEQGGSPEQYF. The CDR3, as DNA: TGCGCCAGCAGCTTGGAGCAGGGTGGCTCTCCCGAGCAGTACTTC.

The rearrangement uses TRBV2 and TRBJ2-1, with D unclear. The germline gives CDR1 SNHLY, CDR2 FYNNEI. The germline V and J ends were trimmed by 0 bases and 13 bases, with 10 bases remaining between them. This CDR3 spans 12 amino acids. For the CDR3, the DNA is TGTGCCAGCAGTGAAGCGCTCGGAGCTCAGTTCTTC. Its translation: CASSEALGAQFF.

The CDR3 spells CASKGVQGGTGELFF. The CDR3 region has the DNA TGTGCCAGCAAGGGGGTCCAGGGAGGCACCGGGGAGCTGTTTTTT. The chain employs TRBV28 and TRBJ2-2; D possibly matches TRBD1 or TRBD2 (6 bases each). Trimming removed 7 bases from V and 4 bases from J, with 16 bases in between. The CDR3 spans 15 residues. Looked up from germline, CDR1 is MDHEN and CDR2 is SYDVKM.

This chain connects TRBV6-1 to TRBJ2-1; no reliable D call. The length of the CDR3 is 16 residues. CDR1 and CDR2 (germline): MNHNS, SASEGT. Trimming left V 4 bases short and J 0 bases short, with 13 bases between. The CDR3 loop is CASSADGLFSYNEQFF. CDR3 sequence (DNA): TGTGCCAGCAGTGCGGACGGTTTGTTCTCCTACAATGAGCAGTTCTTC.

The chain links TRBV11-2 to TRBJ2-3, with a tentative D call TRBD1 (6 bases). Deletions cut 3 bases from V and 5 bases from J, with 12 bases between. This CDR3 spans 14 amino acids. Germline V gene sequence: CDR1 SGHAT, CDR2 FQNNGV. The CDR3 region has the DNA TGTGCCAGCAGCTTCAGGACAGCTGAAGATACGCAGTATTTT. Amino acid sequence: CASSFRTAEDTQYF.

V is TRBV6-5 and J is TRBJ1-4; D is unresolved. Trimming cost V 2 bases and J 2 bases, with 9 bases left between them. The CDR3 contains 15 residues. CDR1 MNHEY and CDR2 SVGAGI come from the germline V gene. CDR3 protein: CASSYAGSTNEKLFF. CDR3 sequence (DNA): TGTGCCAGCAGTTACGCCGGAAGCACTAATGAAAAACTGTTTTTT.